This T cell receptor beta chain was captured in a study of OX40 agonist ivuxolimab in advanced cancers. Background on the study: Prior therapy, whether anti-PD-1, anti-PD-L1 or anti-CTLA-4, was allowed, and approximately 37% had some. Study-level points and caveats: The study observed clonal expansion of CD4+ and CD8+ blood T cells by week 6 at 0.1 to 3.0 mg/kg. On average, a greater number of expanded clones characterised CD8+ T cells relative to CD4+.

Worth noting for this clone: The antigen is undetermined.

From germline, CDR1 is MNHNS and CDR2 SASEGT. The V and J ends lost 7 bases and 7 bases respectively, with 11 bases between them. This CDR3 region has 12 residues. Only in-frame clones appear in the TCRdb table, and some are missing; sequencing was by immunoSEQ multiplex PCR. This table has roughly 64,000 clones, over 65% appearing once. This specimen consisted of CD4+ or CD8+ T cells sorted from blood, obtained in a trial of the OX40 agonist ivuxolimab. J is TRBJ1-5 and V is TRBV6-1; D unresolved. The clonotype was recovered from an adult with an advanced solid tumor such as melanoma, head and neck, liver or kidney cancer. CDR3 region: CASTEVSQPQHF. The CDR3 nucleotides read TGTGCCAGCACGGAGGTTAGCCAGCCCCAGCATTTT.